The TCR beta chain under discussion was sequenced for a study of control samples from healthy donors and cancer patients. Clones were sequenced by immunoSEQ multiplex PCR, and TCRdb holds only the in-frame ones, with some missing. The table lists about 120,000 clones, around 93% of them singletons. The specimen was blood. The sequence was obtained from a woman between 50 and 59 years old in good health.

CDR3 coding DNA: TGTGCCATCAGTGATTTGGACAGGAGCTACGAGCAGTACTTC. It is translated as CAISDLDRSYEQYF. The chain recombines TRBV10-3 with TRBJ2-7; TRBD1 agrees at 7 bases. Germline V gene lookup returns CDR1 ENHRY and CDR2 SYGVKD. CDR3 size: 14 residues. With V trimmed by 3 bases and J by 3 bases, 5 bases remained unmatched.